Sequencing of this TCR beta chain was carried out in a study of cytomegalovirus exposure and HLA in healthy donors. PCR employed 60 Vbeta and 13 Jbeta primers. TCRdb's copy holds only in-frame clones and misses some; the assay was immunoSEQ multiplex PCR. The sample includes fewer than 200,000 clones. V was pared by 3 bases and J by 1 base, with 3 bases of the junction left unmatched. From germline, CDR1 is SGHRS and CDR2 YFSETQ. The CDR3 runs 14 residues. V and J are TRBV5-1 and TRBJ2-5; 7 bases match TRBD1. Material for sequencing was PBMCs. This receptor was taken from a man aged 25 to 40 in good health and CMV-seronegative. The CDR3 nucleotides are TGCGCCAGCAGCTCGGGGACAGTCCAAGAGACCCAGTACTTC. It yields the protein CASSSGTVQETQYF.